These 14 T cell receptor beta chains originate from one sample sequenced in a study of response to subunit inactivated influenza vaccine. Each CDR3 protein is one row after TCRdb ran MiXCR on the RT-PCR reads. The sample contains 630,000 or so distinct CDR3 sequences, about a sixth of which appear only once. The material was PBMCs from blood, obtained roughly 12 days after vaccination. The receptors come from a man aged 45 to 65 who received an inactivated influenza vaccine.

In its sample, this clonotype was seen a few times. This rearrangement joins TRBV6-5 to TRBJ1-5, with D perhaps matching TRBD1 (5 bases). Germline V gene data show CDR1 as MNHEY and CDR2 as SVGAGI. The CDR3 has 11 residues. This chain's CDR3 is CGGGSNQPQHF. The CDR3 DNA follows: TGTGGGGGGGGAAGCAATCAGCCCCAGCATTTT.

The chain has TRBV12-3 or TRBV12-4 and TRBJ2-5, with D possibly matching TRBD1 (5 bases). The CDR3 loop spans 13 amino acids. V dropped 2 bases and J dropped 5 bases, with 9 bases sitting between them. The CDR3 DNA is TGTGCCAGCAGTTTATCAGGGTGGGAGACCCAGTACTTC. Its translation: CASSLSGWETQYF.

The chain is built from TRBV7-9 and TRBJ2-7; tentative D call: TRBD1 (6 bases). Germline values: CDR1 SEHNR, CDR2 FQNEAQ (reference sequence). The CDR3 sequence is 15 residues long. Trimming stripped 1 base from V and 3 bases from J, with 13 bases between. DNA of the CDR3: TGTGCCAGCAGCTTAGTGGCAGGGGTGTACTACGAGCAGTACTTC. Encoded protein: CASSLVAGVYYEQYF.

The chain recombines TRBV5-5 with TRBJ2-3; no reliable D call. Between the trimmed V and J ends, which lost 5 bases and 4 bases, there was a span of 8 bases. Germline V CDR1 and CDR2: SGHKS, YYEKEE (reference sequence). This CDR3 is built from 12 residues. CDR3 DNA sequence: TGTGCCAGCAGGCAAGTTGCAGATACGCAGTATTTT. As protein: CASRQVADTQYF.

This clonotype was recorded a few times. The chain links TRBV10-3 to TRBJ1-1, with 7 bases lining up with TRBD1. Germline CDR1 reads ENHRY; CDR2 reads SYGVKD. Trimming removed 6 bases from V and 6 bases from J; junction bases left unmatched: 4. This CDR3 region has 12 residues. In DNA, the CDR3 is TGTGCCATCAGGGGGACAGCGTCTGAAGCTTTCTTT. Translation: CAIRGTASEAFF.

The chain is built from TRBV11-2 and TRBJ2-2; TRBD2 agrees at 14 bases. Losses at the gene ends were 4 bases for V and 4 bases for J; bases not matched to a gene: 11. The CDR3 has 19 amino acids. The V gene's germline CDR1 is SGHAT and CDR2 FQNNGV. The CDR3 loop reads CASSSRLAGGPLGTGELFF. The CDR3 DNA follows: TGTGCCAGCAGCTCCAGACTAGCGGGAGGGCCGTTGGGCACCGGGGAGCTGTTTTTT.

This sequence joins TRBV18 and TRBJ1-2; 12 bases fit TRBD1. After removal of 2 bases from V and 2 bases from J, the junction contained 6 bases not matched to a gene. The germline gives CDR1 KGHSH, CDR2 LQKENI. The CDR3 is made up of 17 amino acids. CDR3 bases: TGTGCCAGCTCACCAGGGGACAGGGGGCGAGGAAACTATGGCTACACCTTC. Its protein product is CASSPGDRGRGNYGYTF. The full variable domain, with the rest looked up from reference TRBV18 and TRBJ1-2, is NAGVMQNPRHLVRRRGQEARLRCSPMKGHSHVYWYRQLPEEGLKFMVYLQKENIIDESGMPKERFSAEFPKEGPSILRIQQVVRGDSAAYFCASSPGDRGRGNYGYTFGSGTRLTVV.

The CDR3 sequence is CASSYGQASYEQYF. The CDR3 DNA reads TGTGCCAGCAGTTATGGACAGGCCTCCTACGAGCAGTACTTC. The rearrangement uses TRBV6-5 and TRBJ2-7; the match to TRBD1 covers 7 bases. The V gene's germline CDR1 is MNHEY and CDR2 SVGAGI. The CDR3 is 14 amino acids. V was pared by 3 bases and J by 0 bases, with 2 bases of the junction left unmatched.

The rearrangement joins TRBV20-1 to TRBJ1-6; D uncertain. The CDR3 sequence is 14 residues long. V was pared by 3 bases and J by 6 bases, with 12 bases between. Germline-derived CDR1 and CDR2 are DFQATT and SNEGSKA (reference sequence). CDR3 nucleotide sequence: TGCAGTGCTAGGAGCGGTGCGGGTAATTCACCCCTCCACTTT. Translation gives CSARSGAGNSPLHF.

The V and J genes are TRBV6-1 and TRBJ2-1; 11 bases fit TRBD1. Unmatched junction bases numbered 5, after V lost 4 bases and J lost 3 bases. Germline values: CDR1 MNHNS, CDR2 SASEGT. CDR3 length equals 16 residues. DNA for the CDR3: TGTGCCAGCAGTGGCTTGGGACAGGGGGACTACAATGAGCAGTTCTTC. It codes for CASSGLGQGDYNEQFF.

This clonotype occurred a few times. The chain links TRBV11-2 to TRBJ2-7, with D tentatively TRBD2 (5 bases). The CDR3 has 12 residues. Germline loops: CDR1 SGHAT, CDR2 FQNNGV. V was trimmed by 0 bases and J by 7 bases, leaving 7 bases between them. Here the CDR3 DNA reads TGTGCCAGCAGCTTAGATACGGGAGAGCAGTACTTC. This sequence encodes CASSLDTGEQYF.

The rearrangement links TRBV4-2 to TRBJ1-1, with 8 bases that match TRBD1. The length of the CDR3 is 15 residues. V lost 1 base to trimming and J lost 2 bases; unmatched junction nucleotides: 3. Germline-derived CDR1 and CDR2 are LGHNA and YNFKEQ. CDR3 bases: TGTGCCAGCAGCCAAGGGACAGGGTATAACACTGAAGCTTTCTTT. This sequence encodes CASSQGTGYNTEAFF.

Only a few counts were recorded for this clonotype. This chain joins TRBV28 and TRBJ2-7, with TRBD2 identical over 7 bases. CDR1 and CDR2 from the germline V gene are MDHEN and SYDVKM. V shed 8 bases, J shed 4 bases, and the junction held 17 bases outside the gene matches. The CDR3 runs 16 residues. CDR3 sequence: CASARGGQLFGYEQYF. CDR3 nucleotide sequence: TGTGCCAGCGCCCGGGGAGGGCAGTTGTTTGGATACGAGCAGTACTTC.

This clonotype was counted only a few times. This rearrangement joins TRBV11-2 to TRBJ1-6; a weak D match, TRBD1 (6 bases). The V end lost 6 bases, the J end lost 8 bases, and 14 bases lay between the germline ends. The germline CDR1 and CDR2 sequences are SGHAT and FQNNGV. This CDR3 is 14 amino acids long. The CDR3 region is CASRVGADHSPLHF. The CDR3 DNA follows: TGTGCCAGCAGGGTGGGGGCGGATCATTCACCCCTCCACTTT.